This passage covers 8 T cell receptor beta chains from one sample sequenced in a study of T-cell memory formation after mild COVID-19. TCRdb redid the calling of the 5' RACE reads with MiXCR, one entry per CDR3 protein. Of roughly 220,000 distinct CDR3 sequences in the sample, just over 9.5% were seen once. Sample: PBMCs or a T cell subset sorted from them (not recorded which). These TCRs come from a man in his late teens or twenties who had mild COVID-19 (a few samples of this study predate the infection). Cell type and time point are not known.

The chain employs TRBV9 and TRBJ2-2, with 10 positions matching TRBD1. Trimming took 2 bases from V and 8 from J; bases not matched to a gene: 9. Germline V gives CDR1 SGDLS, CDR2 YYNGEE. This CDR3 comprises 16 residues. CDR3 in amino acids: CASSVIGQGEAGELFF. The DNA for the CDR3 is TGTGCCAGCAGCGTCATTGGACAGGGGGAAGCGGGGGAGCTGTTTTTT.

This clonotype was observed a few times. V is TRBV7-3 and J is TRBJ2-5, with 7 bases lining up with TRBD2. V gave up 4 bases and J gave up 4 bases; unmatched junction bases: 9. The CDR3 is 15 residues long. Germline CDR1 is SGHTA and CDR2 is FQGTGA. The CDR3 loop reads CASSSRGDLGETQYF. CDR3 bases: TGTGCCAGCAGCTCCCGGGGGGATTTGGGAGAGACCCAGTACTTC. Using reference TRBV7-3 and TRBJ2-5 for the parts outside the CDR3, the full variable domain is GAGVSQTPSNKVTEKGKYVELRCDPISGHTALYWYRQSLGQGPEFLIYFQGTGAADDSGLPNDRFFAVRPEGSVSTLKIQRTERGDSAVYLCASSSRGDLGETQYFGPGTRLLVL.

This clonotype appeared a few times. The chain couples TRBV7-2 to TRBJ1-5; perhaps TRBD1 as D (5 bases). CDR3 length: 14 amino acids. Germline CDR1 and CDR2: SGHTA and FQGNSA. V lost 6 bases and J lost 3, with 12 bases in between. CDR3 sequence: CASRSGRYNQPQHF. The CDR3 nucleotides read TGTGCCAGCAGGTCGGGACGGTACAATCAGCCCCAGCATTTT.

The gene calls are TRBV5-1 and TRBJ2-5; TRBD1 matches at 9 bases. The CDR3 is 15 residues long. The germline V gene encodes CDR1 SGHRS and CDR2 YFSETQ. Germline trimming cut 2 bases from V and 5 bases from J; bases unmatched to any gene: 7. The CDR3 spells CASSFRQGERETQYF. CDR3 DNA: TGCGCCAGCAGCTTCAGACAGGGGGAGAGGGAGACCCAGTACTTC.

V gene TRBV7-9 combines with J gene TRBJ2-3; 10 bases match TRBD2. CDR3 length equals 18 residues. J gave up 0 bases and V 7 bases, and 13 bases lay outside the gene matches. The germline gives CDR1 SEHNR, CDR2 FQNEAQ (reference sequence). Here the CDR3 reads CASTINPSGGSSTDTQYF. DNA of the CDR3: TGTGCCAGCACCATTAACCCTAGCGGGGGCTCGAGCACAGATACGCAGTATTTT.

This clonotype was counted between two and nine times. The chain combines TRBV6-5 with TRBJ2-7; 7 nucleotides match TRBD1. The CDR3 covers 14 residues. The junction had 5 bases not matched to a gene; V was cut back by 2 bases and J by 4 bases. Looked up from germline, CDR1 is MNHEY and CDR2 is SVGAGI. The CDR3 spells CASSYDREKYEQYF. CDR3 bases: TGTGCCAGCAGTTACGACAGGGAAAAGTACGAGCAGTACTTC.

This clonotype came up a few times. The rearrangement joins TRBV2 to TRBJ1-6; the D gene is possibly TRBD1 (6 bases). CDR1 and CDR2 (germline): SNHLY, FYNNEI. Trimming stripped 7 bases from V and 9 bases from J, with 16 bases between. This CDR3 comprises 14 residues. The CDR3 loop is CASNRQESVSPLHF. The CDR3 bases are TGTGCCAGCAATAGACAGGAGAGCGTTTCACCCCTCCACTTT.

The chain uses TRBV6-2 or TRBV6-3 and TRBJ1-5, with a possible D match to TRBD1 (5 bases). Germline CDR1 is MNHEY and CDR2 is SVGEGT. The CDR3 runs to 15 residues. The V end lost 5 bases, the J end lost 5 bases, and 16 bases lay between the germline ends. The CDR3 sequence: CASSQPRTNDQPQHF. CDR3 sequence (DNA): TGTGCCAGCAGTCAGCCAAGGACAAATGATCAGCCCCAGCATTTT.